The sequence of this TCR beta chain was determined in a study of T cells after yellow fever vaccination. UMIs and a universal primer site were added when TCR cDNA was made by 5'RACE template switching. TCRdb independently ran MiXCR on the 5' RACE reads; one entry per CDR3 protein. Among 450,000 to 550,000 distinct CDR3 sequences listed, less than 25% were seen once. From germline, CDR1 is DFQATT and CDR2 SNEGSKA (reference sequence). The CDR3 consists of 13 residues. V was pared by 5 bases and J by 7 bases, with 14 bases between. The sample consisted of PBMCs, taken around 3 weeks after the first yellow fever vaccination. This receptor was obtained from a man between 18 and 29 years old who received the YFV17D yellow fever vaccine. J is TRBJ2-2 and V is TRBV20-1, with D possibly called TRBD1 or TRBD2 (5 bases each). The CDR3 DNA is TGCAGTGCTTGCCGGGACCCCCGCGGGGAGCTGTTTTTT. Its protein product is CSACRDPRGELFF.